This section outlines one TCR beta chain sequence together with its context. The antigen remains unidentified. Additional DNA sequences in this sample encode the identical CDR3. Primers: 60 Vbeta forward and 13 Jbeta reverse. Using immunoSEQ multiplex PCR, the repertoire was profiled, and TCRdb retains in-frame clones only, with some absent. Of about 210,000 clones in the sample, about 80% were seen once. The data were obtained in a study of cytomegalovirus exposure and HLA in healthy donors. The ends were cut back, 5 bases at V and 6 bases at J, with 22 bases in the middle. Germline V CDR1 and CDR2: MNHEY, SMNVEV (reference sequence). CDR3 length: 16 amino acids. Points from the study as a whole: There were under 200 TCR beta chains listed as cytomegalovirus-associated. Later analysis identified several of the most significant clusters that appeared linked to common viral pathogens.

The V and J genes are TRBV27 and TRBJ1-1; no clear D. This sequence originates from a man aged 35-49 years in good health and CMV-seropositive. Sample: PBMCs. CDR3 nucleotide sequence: TGTGCCAGCAGTCCGTCGGGGTTGGGCGCGGGCGCTGAAGCTTTCTTT. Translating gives CASSPSGLGAGAEAFF.